Listed below are T cell receptor beta chains from one sample, sequenced in a study of blood T cells in healthy people across ages. TCRdb independently ran MiXCR on the 5' RACE reads; one entry per CDR3 protein. The sample comprises some 700,000 distinct CDR3 sequences, 22% of which are singletons, and about 22% rests with the top ten. Sequencing was carried out using blood. The receptors derive from an older man in good health. Both conserved end residues are part of each CDR3. Each record gives: V gene, D gene, J gene, clone size, CDR3 protein. The D gene is left open where the match is weak. Not every row has a clone size; where given, it reads once, few, many or a size class.

V: TRBV18
D: TRBD2
J: TRBJ2-1
size: few
CDR3: CASSPLGLAEQFF

V: TRBV9
D: .
J: TRBJ2-1
size: .
CDR3: CASSVKKRGGSYNEQFF

V: TRBV6-6
D: .
J: TRBJ1-2
size: .
CDR3: CASSPPNHNYGYAF

V: TRBV11-2
D: .
J: TRBJ1-2
size: many
CDR3: CASSLGQTSYGYTF

V: TRBV30
D: TRBD1
J: TRBJ1-5
size: few
CDR3: CAWSGVGNRGNQPQHF

V: TRBV7-2
D: TRBD2
J: TRBJ2-5
size: few
CDR3: CASSLGLAGRRETQYF

V: TRBV29-1
D: .
J: TRBJ2-5
size: many
CDR3: CSVRVQETQYF

V: TRBV29-1
D: TRBD2
J: TRBJ2-7
size: .
CDR3: CSAQLAGGSYEQYF

V: TRBV6-1
D: TRBD2
J: TRBJ2-1
size: few
CDR3: CASSPSRSLAGEYEQFF

V: TRBV19
D: TRBD1
J: TRBJ1-2
size: .
CDR3: CASSTTGYLDYGYTF

V: TRBV20-1
D: .
J: TRBJ1-1
size: .
CDR3: CSARVPQLNTEAFF

V: TRBV20-1
D: TRBD2
J: TRBJ2-3
size: few
CDR3: CSARRSGTSGSFRTDTQYF

V: TRBV6-1
D: TRBD2
J: TRBJ2-3
size: .
CDR3: CASERLAGGGDTQYF

V: TRBV5-6
D: .
J: TRBJ1-5
size: .
CDR3: CASSGRQASNQPQHF

V: TRBV20-1
D: .
J: TRBJ2-5
size: .
CDR3: CSAFPPGTGETQYF

V: TRBV4-1
D: TRBD1
J: .
size: few
CDR3: CASSQGRTGQETQYF

V: TRBV10-3
D: .
J: TRBJ1-2
size: .
CDR3: CAIRDGTNYGYTF

V: TRBV27
D: TRBD1
J: TRBJ1-5
size: .
CDR3: CASSFSGGHQPQHF

V: TRBV7-2
D: TRBD1
J: TRBJ1-4
size: many
CDR3: CASSLDRGYEKLFF

V: TRBV7-9
D: .
J: TRBJ1-3
size: few
CDR3: CASSLERAEDTIYF

V: TRBV5-8
D: TRBD1
J: TRBJ2-3
size: .
CDR3: CASSSDGQGSLDTQYF

V: TRBV20-1
D: TRBD2
J: TRBJ2-1
size: .
CDR3: CSARSGSSYNEQFF